Below are 2 T cell receptor beta chains sequenced from a single sample in a study of identifying expanded T cells in peripheral blood. Sequencing used immunoSEQ multiplex PCR; TCRdb keeps in-frame clones, though not all of them. The sample gives around 100,000 clones, 85% to 90% of which show up once; around 17% is in the top ten. Sample: blood. All receptors come from a person between 18 and 75 years old in good health.

The chain recombines TRBV7-2 with TRBJ2-7; D unresolved. CDR3 size: 11 residues. CDR1 and CDR2 (germline): SGHTA, FQGNSA. V was pared by 4 bases and J by 2 bases, with 3 bases between. CDR3 in DNA: TGTGCCAGCAGCTCGGCCTACGAGCAGTACTTC. Residues: CASSSAYEQYF.

This clone has only one observation. This chain links TRBV19 with TRBJ2-7; D gene ambiguous. CDR1 is LNHDA, CDR2 SQIVND, per germline (reference sequence). The V and J ends lost 1 base and 2 bases respectively, with 9 bases between them. There are 14 residues in the CDR3. The CDR3 DNA is TGTGCCAGTAGTATAGGAGTGGGCACCTACGAGCAGTACTTC. Protein product: CASSIGVGTYEQYF. Full variable domain (outside the CDR3, taken from reference TRBV19 and TRBJ2-7): DGGITQSPKYLFRKEGQNVTLSCEQNLNHDAMYWYRQDPGQGLRLIYYSQIVNDFQKGDIAEGYSVSREKKESFPLTVTSAQKNPTAFYLCASSIGVGTYEQYFGPGTRLTVT.